Presented here are 2 T cell receptor beta chains from one specimen sequenced in a study of shared clonotypes between healthy human individuals. Terminally differentiated effector memory CD45RA+ cells were excluded by CCR7 positive selection of CD45RO-negative cells. TCRdb's copy holds only in-frame clones and misses some; the assay was immunoSEQ multiplex PCR. The sample records about 2.2 million clones, 93% being singletons. Sequences were obtained from naive CD8+ T cells from PBMCs. All receptors come from a man between 18 and 35 years old in good health. Some clones in this sample may be carry-over from other donors' samples.

A single count supports this clone. CDR3 nucleotide sequence: TGTGCCAGCAGTAAAGCGGTCTTCAGGGATAGCAATCAGCCCCAGCATTTT. This sequence encodes CASSKAVFRDSNQPQHF. The genes are TRBV21-1 and TRBJ1-5; no DNA check was done on the table's D call, TRBD1. TRBV21-1 is listed as a pseudogene. This CDR3 has 17 amino acids.

The V and J genes are TRBV7-8 and TRBJ2-6; no clear D. V lost 10 bases to trimming and J lost 2 bases, with 0 bases between them. The CDR3 sequence is 10 residues long. Looked up from germline, CDR1 is SGHVS and CDR2 is FQNEAQ. The CDR3 here is CATGANVLTF. The CDR3 coding sequence is TGTGCCACTGGGGCCAACGTCCTGACTTTC.